The entry that follows covers one T cell receptor (beta chain) sequence. Its antigen is not known. The table came from immunoSEQ multiplex PCR; TCRdb's copy has only in-frame clones and leaves some out. Here the sample spans around 12,000 clones, over 65% being singletons. The sample originates from a study of tumor-infiltrating lymphocytes in localized non-small cell lung cancer. Whole-study findings and limits: TCRbeta sequencing showed higher T cell infiltration in tumors than uninvolved lung.

Per germline, CDR1 GTSNPN and CDR2 SVGIG (reference sequence). The CDR3 contains 17 residues. V lost 2 bases and J lost 0; bases outside the gene matches: 4. Material: lung tumor tissue. This clonotype was sampled from a human donor with non-small cell lung cancer. This rearrangement joins TRBV30 to TRBJ2-6, with 10 positions matching TRBD1. The CDR3 DNA reads as TGTGCCTGGAGTACCGGGACAGGGGACTCTGGGGCCAACGTCCTGACTTTC. It specifies CAWSTGTGDSGANVLTF.